This T cell receptor beta chain was identified in a study of OX40 agonist ivuxolimab in advanced cancers. CDR3 length: 14 residues. CDR1 and CDR2 (germline): MNHEY, SMNVEV (reference sequence). J lost 8 bases, V lost 3 bases, and 6 bases had no gene match. The protocol was immunoSEQ multiplex PCR, while the TCRdb copy is restricted to in-frame clones and leaves out a portion. The sample has about 50,000 clones; approximately 80% are singletons. This TCR was sampled from an adult with an advanced solid tumor such as melanoma, head and neck, liver or kidney cancer. The sequences come from CD4+ or CD8+ T cells sorted from blood, collected in a trial of the OX40 agonist ivuxolimab. This chain joins TRBV27 and TRBJ1-2, with 10 nucleotides matching TRBD1. The CDR3 bases are TGTGCCAGCAGTTTGGTTTGGGACAGGGGAGGCTACACCTTC. Translation gives CASSLVWDRGGYTF.